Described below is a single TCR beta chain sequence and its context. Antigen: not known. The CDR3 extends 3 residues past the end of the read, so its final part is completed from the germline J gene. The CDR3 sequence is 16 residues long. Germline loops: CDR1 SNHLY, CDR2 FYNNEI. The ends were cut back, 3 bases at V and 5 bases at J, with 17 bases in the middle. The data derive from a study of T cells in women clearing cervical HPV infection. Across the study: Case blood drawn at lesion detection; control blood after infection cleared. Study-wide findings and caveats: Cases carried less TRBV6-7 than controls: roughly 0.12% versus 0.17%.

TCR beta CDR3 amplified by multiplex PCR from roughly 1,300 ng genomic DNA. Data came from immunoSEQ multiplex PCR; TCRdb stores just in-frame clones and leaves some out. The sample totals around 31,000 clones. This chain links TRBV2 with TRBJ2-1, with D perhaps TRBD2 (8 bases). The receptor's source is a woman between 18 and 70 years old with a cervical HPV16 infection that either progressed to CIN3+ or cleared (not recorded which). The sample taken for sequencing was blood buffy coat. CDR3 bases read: TGTGCCAGCAGTGACGGAGGCGGGGGGACAGACAATGAG. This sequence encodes CASSDGGGGTDNE. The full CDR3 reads CASSDGGGGTDNEQFF.